Presented here are 17 T cell receptor beta chains from one specimen sequenced in a study of blood T cell repertoires in COVID-19. Sequenced by immunoSEQ multiplex PCR; TCRdb stores in-frame clones only, minus some. Here the sample spans around 440,000 clones, approximately 90% being singletons. The specimen was peripheral blood. These receptors originate from a woman in her fifties or sixties with COVID-19, enrolled during active disease.

CDR3: CASSPGQGAGELFF. CDR3 nucleotides: TGTGCCAGCAGCCCGGGACAGGGAGCCGGGGAGCTGTTTTTT. The chain recombines TRBV3-1 (or the pseudogene TRBV3-2) with TRBJ2-2, with 9 bases identical to TRBD1. This CDR3 region has 14 residues. The germline CDR1 and CDR2 sequences are LGHDT and YNNKEL (reference sequence). The V segment lost 4 bases and the J segment 6 bases; nucleotides outside the gene matches: 3.

The V and J genes are TRBV7-9 and TRBJ1-1; 9 nucleotides align to TRBD1. The CDR3 contains 15 residues. Germline loops: CDR1 SEHNR, CDR2 FQNEAQ (reference sequence). J was trimmed by 3 bases and V by 5 bases; bases with no gene match: 7. CDR3 loop: CASSLYRTGDTEAFF. The DNA for the CDR3 is TGTGCCAGCAGCCTCTATAGGACAGGGGACACTGAAGCTTTCTTT.

V usage is TRBV9 and J usage is TRBJ2-1; D is unclear. The CDR3 extends over 12 amino acids. Germline V gene sequence: CDR1 SGDLS, CDR2 YYNGEE. Between the trimmed V and J ends, which lost 2 bases and 6 bases, there was a span of 6 bases. The DNA for the CDR3 is TGTGCCAGCAGCGTCGGAGTCAATGAGCAGTTCTTC. The encoded protein is CASSVGVNEQFF.

The chain recombines TRBV6-5 with TRBJ2-3, with unresolved D. This CDR3 has 11 amino acids. Germline V gene lookup returns CDR1 MNHEY and CDR2 SVGAGI. V gave up 7 bases and J gave up 3 bases, with 5 bases separating them. The CDR3 DNA sequence: TGTGCCAGCACGGTAACAGATACGCAGTATTTT. Translated, it gives CASTVTDTQYF.

The V call is TRBV5-1, the J call TRBJ1-6, with D possibly TRBD1 on 5 matching bases. Per germline, CDR1 SGHRS and CDR2 YFSETQ. This CDR3 is built from 15 residues. The V and J ends lost 4 bases and 5 bases respectively, with 13 bases between them. DNA for the CDR3: TGCGCCAGCAGCACGGACATTGGCAATAATTCACCCCTCCACTTT. This translates into CASSTDIGNNSPLHF.

The chain joins TRBV7-9 to TRBJ2-7; D not resolved. Germline CDR1 is SEHNR and CDR2 is FQNEAQ (reference sequence). The CDR3 runs to 15 residues. Deletions cut 5 bases from V and 2 bases from J, with 16 bases between. CDR3 region: CASSPPSPLPYEQYF. In nucleotides, the CDR3 is TGTGCCAGCAGCCCACCGAGCCCGTTACCCTACGAGCAGTACTTC.

The genes are TRBV6-5 and TRBJ2-7, with 9 nucleotides matching TRBD1. Germline V gives CDR1 MNHEY, CDR2 SVGAGI. This CDR3 is 12 amino acids long. V dropped 10 bases and J dropped 1; count of bases not matched to a gene: 2. In DNA, the CDR3 is TGTGCCACCGGGACAGGGTCCTACGAGCAGTACTTC. Protein product: CATGTGSYEQYF.

Only one count was recorded for this clone. The chain joins TRBV6-5 to TRBJ2-2; D perhaps matches TRBD1 (6 bases). This CDR3 spans 14 amino acids. The V gene lost 6 bases and the J gene lost 3 bases, with 11 bases spanning the gap. Germline loops: CDR1 MNHEY, CDR2 SVGAGI. The CDR3 DNA is TGTGCCAGCAGCCTCACAGGGTACACCGGGGAGCTGTTTTTT. This translates into CASSLTGYTGELFF.

The chain links TRBV27 to TRBJ1-2, with 8 bases fitting TRBD1. The germline V gene has CDR1 MNHEY and CDR2 SMNVEV (reference sequence). J lost 0 bases, V lost 4 bases, and 4 bases had no gene match. The CDR3 covers 15 residues. CDR3 protein: CASSSRTGPNYGYTF. The CDR3 DNA follows: TGTGCCAGCAGTTCTAGGACAGGGCCTAACTATGGCTACACCTTC.

The chain recombines TRBV6-6 with TRBJ2-3, with 8 nucleotides matching TRBD2. The J segment lost 0 bases and the V segment lost 5 bases, leaving 13 bases of the junction unmatched. The CDR3 contains 18 residues. In germline, CDR1 is MNHNY, CDR2 SVGAGI (reference sequence). The CDR3 loop reads CASSPRDSGATSTDTQYF. The CDR3 coding sequence is TGTGCCAGCAGTCCAAGGGATAGCGGGGCTACTAGCACAGATACGCAGTATTTT.

The chain couples TRBV21-1 to TRBJ2-5; the table's D call TRBD1 went unverified against the DNA. TRBV21-1 is a listed pseudogene. The CDR3 consists of 18 residues. As DNA, the CDR3 is TGTGCCAGCAGCAAAGCGGACCGGGACAGGGGGGCCCAAGAGACCCAGTACTTC. Translation gives CASSKADRDRGAQETQYF.

The gene calls are TRBV3-1 (or the pseudogene TRBV3-2) and TRBJ1-5, with D hard to call. CDR1 is LGHDT, CDR2 YNNKEL, per germline (reference sequence). The CDR3 is made up of 13 amino acids. V was cut by 0 bases and J by 3 bases, with 3 bases left in between. The CDR3 DNA follows: TGTGCCAGCAGCCAAGACTACAATCAGCCCCAGCATTTT. It translates to CASSQDYNQPQHF.

This chain links TRBV12-3 or TRBV12-4 with TRBJ1-4, with D possibly matching TRBD1 (5 bases). CDR3 length: 13 amino acids. V lost 3 bases to trimming and J lost 5 bases, with 7 bases between them. The CDR3 loop is CASSFSGNEKLFF. CDR3 DNA sequence: TGTGCCAGCAGTTTTTCAGGGAATGAAAAACTGTTTTTT.

The V gene is TRBV29-1, the J gene TRBJ1-1; TRBD1 is a possible D gene (5 bases). With 7 bases removed from V and 1 base from J, the gap between germline ends came to 19 bases. CDR1 and CDR2 from the germline V gene are SQVTM and ANQGSEA. The CDR3 loop spans 15 amino acids. This CDR3 is CSASTQGFSNTEAFF. Here the CDR3 DNA reads TGCAGCGCCTCCACCCAGGGTTTTTCGAACACTGAAGCTTTCTTT.

The chain couples TRBV27 to TRBJ2-2, with 8 bases lining up with TRBD1. J lost 4 bases, V lost 4 bases, and 17 bases had no gene match. This CDR3 is built from 19 residues. Germline V gives CDR1 MNHEY, CDR2 SMNVEV (reference sequence). The CDR3 sequence is CASSSFGREGQGVTGELFF. The CDR3 DNA is TGTGCCAGCAGTTCATTTGGGCGGGAAGGACAGGGAGTCACCGGGGAGCTGTTTTTT.

The table lists this clone with a few counts. J is TRBJ1-5 and V is TRBV24-1; D gene ambiguous. The length of the CDR3 is 10 residues. The germline V gene has CDR1 KGHDR and CDR2 SFDVKD. Trimming removed 5 bases at V and 11 bases at J, with 6 bases between. The CDR3 spells CATSGQSQHF. The CDR3 region has the DNA TGTGCCACCAGTGGCCAGTCCCAGCATTTT.

The chain joins TRBV7-8 to TRBJ2-7; D call uncertain. Trimming removed 8 bases from V and 0 bases from J, with 14 bases in between. The CDR3 extends over 14 amino acids. CDR1 is SGHVS and CDR2 is FQNEAQ in the germline V gene. CDR3 in amino acids: CASRQRESSYEQYF. CDR3 bases: TGTGCCAGCCGCCAGCGAGAAAGCTCCTACGAGCAGTACTTC.